This TCR beta chain was recovered during a study of blood T cell repertoires in COVID-19. V dropped 2 bases and J dropped 10 bases, with 8 bases sitting between them. The CDR3 sequence is 12 residues long. The germline gives CDR1 MDHEN, CDR2 SYDVKM. Using immunoSEQ multiplex PCR, the repertoire was profiled, and TCRdb retains in-frame clones only, with some absent. The sample carries hundreds of thousands of clones, approximately 86% recorded once. The sequence was obtained from a woman aged 60-70 years who had recovered from COVID-19. V and J are TRBV28 and TRBJ1-4, with D perhaps matching TRBD1 (5 bases). The specimen sequenced was peripheral blood. The CDR3 DNA reads TGTGCCAGCAGTTTAGTTACAGGAAAACTGTTTTTT. As protein: CASSLVTGKLFF. Variable domain in full (rest from reference TRBV28 and TRBJ1-4): DVKVTQSSRYLVKRTGEKVFLECVQDMDHENMFWYRQDPGLGLRLIYFSYDVKMKEKGDIPEGYSVSREKKERFSLILESASTNQTSMYLCASSLVTGKLFFGSGTQLSVL.